This T cell receptor (beta chain) stems from a study of cytomegalovirus exposure and HLA in healthy donors. Looking at the study overall: Early released data comprised some 91 million unique TCRs from HLA-typed donors.

PCR was performed using 60 Vbeta and 13 Jbeta primers. The protocol was immunoSEQ multiplex PCR, while the TCRdb copy is restricted to in-frame clones and leaves out a portion. The sample has around 140,000 clones; around 80% are singletons. Germline V CDR1 and CDR2: SNHLY, FYNNEI. The V and J ends lost 8 bases and 9 bases, in that order; junction bases with no gene match: 5. The CDR3 consists of 13 residues. In nominal health when sampled, donors likely had unrecorded immune exposures nonetheless. This chain uses TRBV2 with TRBJ1-6; 9 nucleotides line up with TRBD1. The specimen sequenced was PBMCs. The receptor comes from a woman in her 30s in good health and CMV-seronegative. CDR3 in DNA: TGTGCCAGCCGGGACAGGGCAACTTCACCCCTCCACTTT. Encoded protein: CASRDRATSPLHF.